The source of this T cell receptor (beta chain) is a study of T cells in Graves' hyperthyroidism and ophthalmopathy. The CDR3 has 19 residues. V shed 4 bases, J shed 2 bases, and the junction held 18 bases outside the gene matches. Germline lookup yields CDR1 SGHRS and CDR2 YFSETQ. Exclusion of a patient resulted from uncontrolled infection, other autoimmune disease, pregnancy or lactation. Each diagnosis drew on symptoms, thyroxine, TRAb, thyroid ultrasound and orbital computed tomography findings. Notes on this clonotype: A much bigger clone sits one base away, suggesting this may be a read error.

The source material, RNA transcripts, was used to amplify TCR beta CDR3 regions. The TCR CDR3 first-round RT-PCR relied on the HTBI primer set. MiXCR, run by TCRdb on the multiplex PCR reads, gives a single entry per CDR3 protein. The sample contains about 380,000 distinct CDR3 sequences, approximately 14% of which appear only once. The specimen sequenced was blood. The genes are TRBV5-1 and TRBJ1-3; 7 bases line up with TRBD1. The origin of this receptor is a woman between 55 and 75 years old with Graves' hyperthyroidism. CDR3 loop: CASSKKTGKLYETGNTIYF. The CDR3 bases are TGCGCCAGCAGCAAGAAGACAGGGAAACTTTACGAGACTGGAAACACCATATATTTT.